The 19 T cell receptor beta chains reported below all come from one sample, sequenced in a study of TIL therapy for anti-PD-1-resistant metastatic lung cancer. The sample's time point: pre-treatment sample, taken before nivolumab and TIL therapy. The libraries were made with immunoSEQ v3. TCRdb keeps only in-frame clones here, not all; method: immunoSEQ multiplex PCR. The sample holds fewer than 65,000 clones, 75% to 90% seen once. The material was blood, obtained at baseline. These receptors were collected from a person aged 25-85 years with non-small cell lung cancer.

CDR3 region: CAISESGSLSVEQFF. CDR3 nucleotides: TGTGCCATCAGTGAGTCGGGCAGTTTAAGCGTTGAGCAGTTCTTC. V is TRBV10-3 and J is TRBJ2-1; no clear D gene. From germline, CDR1 is ENHRY and CDR2 SYGVKD. Trimming left V 0 bases short and J 9 bases short, with 15 bases between. CDR3 length: 15 amino acids.

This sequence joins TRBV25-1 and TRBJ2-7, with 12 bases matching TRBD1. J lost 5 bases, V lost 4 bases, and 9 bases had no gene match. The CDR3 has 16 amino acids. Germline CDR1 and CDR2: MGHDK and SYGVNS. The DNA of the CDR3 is TGTGCCAGCAGTGCCTCTCGGGGACAGGGGGCCCACGAGCAGTACTTC. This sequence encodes CASSASRGQGAHEQYF.

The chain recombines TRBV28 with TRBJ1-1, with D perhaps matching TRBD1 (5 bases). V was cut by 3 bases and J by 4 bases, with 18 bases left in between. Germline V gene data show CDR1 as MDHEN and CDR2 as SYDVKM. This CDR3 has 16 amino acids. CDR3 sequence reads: CASSFHPRELGTEAFF. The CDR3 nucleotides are TGTGCCAGCAGTTTCCACCCCAGGGAGCTAGGCACTGAAGCTTTCTTT.

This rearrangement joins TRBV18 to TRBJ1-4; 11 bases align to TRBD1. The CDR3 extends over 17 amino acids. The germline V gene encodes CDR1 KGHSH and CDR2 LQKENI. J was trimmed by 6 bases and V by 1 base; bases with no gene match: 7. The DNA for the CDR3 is TGTGCCAGCTCACCACAATACGGGACAGGGGGAGATGAAAAACTGTTTTTT. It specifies CASSPQYGTGGDEKLFF.

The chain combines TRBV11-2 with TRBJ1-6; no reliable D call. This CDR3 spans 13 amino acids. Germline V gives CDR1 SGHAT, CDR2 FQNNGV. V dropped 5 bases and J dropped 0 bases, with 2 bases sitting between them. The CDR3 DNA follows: TGTGCCAGCAGCCCCTCCTATAATTCACCCCTCCACTTT. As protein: CASSPSYNSPLHF.

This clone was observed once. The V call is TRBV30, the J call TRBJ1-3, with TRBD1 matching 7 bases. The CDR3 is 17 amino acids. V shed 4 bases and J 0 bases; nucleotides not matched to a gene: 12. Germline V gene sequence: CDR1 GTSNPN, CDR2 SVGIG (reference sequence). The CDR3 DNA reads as TGTGCCTGGAATGGAGGGACAGCTCTTTCCTCTGGAAACACCATATATTTT. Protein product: CAWNGGTALSSGNTIYF.

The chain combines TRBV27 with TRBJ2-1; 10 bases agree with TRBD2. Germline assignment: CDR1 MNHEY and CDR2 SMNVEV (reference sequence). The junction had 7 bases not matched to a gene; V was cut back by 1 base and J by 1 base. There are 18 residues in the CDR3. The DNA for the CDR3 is TGTGCCAGCAGTTTATGGAGCGGGGGGGCCGGGTCCTACAATGAGCAGTTCTTC. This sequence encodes CASSLWSGGAGSYNEQFF.

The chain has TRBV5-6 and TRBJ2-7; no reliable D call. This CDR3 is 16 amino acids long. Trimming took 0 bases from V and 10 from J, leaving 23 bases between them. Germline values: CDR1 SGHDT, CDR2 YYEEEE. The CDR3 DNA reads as TGTGCCAGCAGCTTGGCCCTCTCGGCCCCCCTGGTTGGTCAGTACTTC. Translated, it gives CASSLALSAPLVGQYF.

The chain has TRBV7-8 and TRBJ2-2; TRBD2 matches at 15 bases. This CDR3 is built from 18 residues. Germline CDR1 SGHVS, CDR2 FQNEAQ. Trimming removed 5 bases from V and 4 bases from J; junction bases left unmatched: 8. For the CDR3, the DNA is TGTGCCAGCAGCGGAAGGACTAGCGGGGGGGCTGGCACCGGGGAGCTGTTTTTT. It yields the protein CASSGRTSGGAGTGELFF.

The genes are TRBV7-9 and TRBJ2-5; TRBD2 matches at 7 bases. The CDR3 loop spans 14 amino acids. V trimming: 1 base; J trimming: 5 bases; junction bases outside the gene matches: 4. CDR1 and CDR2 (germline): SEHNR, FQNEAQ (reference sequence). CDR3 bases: TGTGCCAGCAGCTTAGTGGGACTACGGGAGACCCAGTACTTC. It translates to CASSLVGLRETQYF.

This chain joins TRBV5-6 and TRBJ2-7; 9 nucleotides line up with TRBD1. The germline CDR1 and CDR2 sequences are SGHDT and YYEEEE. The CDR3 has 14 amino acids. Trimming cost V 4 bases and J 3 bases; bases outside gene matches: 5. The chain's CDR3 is CASSPGTGFYEQYF. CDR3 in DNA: TGTGCCAGCAGCCCCGGGACAGGGTTCTACGAGCAGTACTTC.

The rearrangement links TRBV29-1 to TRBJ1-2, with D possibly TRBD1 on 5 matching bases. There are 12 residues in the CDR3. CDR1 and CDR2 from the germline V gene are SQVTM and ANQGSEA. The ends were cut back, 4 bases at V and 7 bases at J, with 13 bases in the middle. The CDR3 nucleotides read TGCAGCGTTGTGCTAGGGGAAGGTGGCTACACCTTC. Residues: CSVVLGEGGYTF.

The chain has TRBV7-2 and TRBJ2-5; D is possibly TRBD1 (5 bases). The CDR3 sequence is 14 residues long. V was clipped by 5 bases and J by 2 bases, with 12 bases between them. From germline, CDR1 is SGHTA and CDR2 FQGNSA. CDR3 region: CASSGRAGQETQYF. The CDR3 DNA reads TGTGCCAGCAGCGGTAGGGCAGGGCAAGAGACCCAGTACTTC.

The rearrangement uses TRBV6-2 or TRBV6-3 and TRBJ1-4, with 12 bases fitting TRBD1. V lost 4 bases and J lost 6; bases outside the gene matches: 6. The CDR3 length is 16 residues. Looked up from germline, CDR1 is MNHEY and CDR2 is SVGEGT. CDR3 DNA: TGTGCCAGCAGTTTGACCGGGACAGGGGGCGATGAAAAACTGTTTTTT. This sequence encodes CASSLTGTGGDEKLFF.

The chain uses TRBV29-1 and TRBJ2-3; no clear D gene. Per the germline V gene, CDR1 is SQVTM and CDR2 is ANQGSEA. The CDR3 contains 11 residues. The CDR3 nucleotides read TGCAGTTCTCTAGGTGCAGATACGCAGTATTTT. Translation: CSSLGADTQYF.

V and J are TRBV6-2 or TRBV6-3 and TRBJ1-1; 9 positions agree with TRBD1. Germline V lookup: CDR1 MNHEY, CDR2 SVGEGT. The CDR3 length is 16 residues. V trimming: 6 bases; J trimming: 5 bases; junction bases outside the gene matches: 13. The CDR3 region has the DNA TGTGCCAGCAGCCCAATCTTGGGACAGGGAAGGACTGAAGCTTTCTTT. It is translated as CASSPILGQGRTEAFF.

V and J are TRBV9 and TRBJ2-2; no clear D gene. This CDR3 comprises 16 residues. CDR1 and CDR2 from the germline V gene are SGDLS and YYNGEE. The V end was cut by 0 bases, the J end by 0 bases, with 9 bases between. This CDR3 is CASSVGPRPNTGELFF. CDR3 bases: TGTGCCAGCAGCGTAGGGCCAAGACCGAACACCGGGGAGCTGTTTTTT.

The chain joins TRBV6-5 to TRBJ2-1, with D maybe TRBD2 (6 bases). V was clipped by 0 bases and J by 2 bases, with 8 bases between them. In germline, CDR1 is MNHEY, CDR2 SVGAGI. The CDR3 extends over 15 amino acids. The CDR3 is CASSYSASAYNEQFF. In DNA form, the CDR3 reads TGTGCCAGCAGTTACTCGGCTAGCGCCTACAATGAGCAGTTCTTC.

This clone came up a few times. The CDR3 region is CASSWDRVSGELFF. In nucleotides, the CDR3 is TGTGCCAGCAGCTGGGACAGGGTGTCCGGGGAGCTGTTTTTT. The chain carries TRBV2 and TRBJ2-2; TRBD1 matches at 9 bases. Germline V lookup: CDR1 SNHLY, CDR2 FYNNEI. V gave up 6 bases and J gave up 6 bases; unmatched junction bases: 5. The CDR3 sequence is 14 residues long.